This TCR beta chain came from a study of neurological immune-mediated disorders. The CDR3 is 13 amino acids. Trimming cost V 5 bases and J 8 bases, with 12 bases left between them. Germline CDR1 SGHTA, CDR2 FQGNSA. The time point: longitudinal time-point 2. It was by 5'RACE with 10-nucleotide random UMIs that the cDNA was made. Over 200 million TCR-beta sequences from 15-18 subjects came out of each sequencing run. TCRdb itself ran the 5' RACE reads through MiXCR, one entry per CDR3 protein. The repertoire holds under 100,000 distinct CDR3 sequences, with about 12% as singletons. This clonotype was seen repeatedly, ten times or more.

The chain couples TRBV7-2 to TRBJ2-2; D perhaps matches TRBD2 (5 bases). Sequences were obtained from PBMCs. This clonotype was sampled from a female donor with HTLV-1-associated myelopathy (HAM/TSP). CDR3 in DNA: TGTGCCAGCAGCCCGACGGCGGGTGGGGAGCTGTTTTTT. It codes for CASSPTAGGELFF.